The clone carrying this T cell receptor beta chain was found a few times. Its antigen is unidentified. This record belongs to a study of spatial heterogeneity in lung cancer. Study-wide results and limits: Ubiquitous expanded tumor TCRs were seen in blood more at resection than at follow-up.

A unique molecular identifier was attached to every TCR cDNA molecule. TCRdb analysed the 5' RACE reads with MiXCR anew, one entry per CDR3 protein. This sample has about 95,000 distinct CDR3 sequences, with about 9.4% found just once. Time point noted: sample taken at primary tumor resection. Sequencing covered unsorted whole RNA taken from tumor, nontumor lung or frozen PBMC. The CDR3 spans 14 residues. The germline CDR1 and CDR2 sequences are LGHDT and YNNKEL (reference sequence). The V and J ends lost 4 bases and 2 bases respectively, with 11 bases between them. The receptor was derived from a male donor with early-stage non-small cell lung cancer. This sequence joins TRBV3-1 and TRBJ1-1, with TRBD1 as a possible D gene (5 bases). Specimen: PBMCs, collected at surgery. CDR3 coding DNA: TGTGCCAGCAGCCCGAGGGGAGGAAACACTGAAGCTTTCTTT. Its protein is CASSPRGGNTEAFF.